Shown below are 10 T cell receptor beta chains from a single sample sequenced in a study of T-cell memory formation after mild COVID-19. TCRdb re-derived calls from the 5' RACE reads in MiXCR, one entry per CDR3 protein. The sample has 200,000 to 250,000 distinct CDR3 sequences, around 8.8% seen once. Source material: PBMCs or a T cell subset sorted from them (not recorded which). The receptors come from a man aged 18-30 years who had mild COVID-19 (a few samples of this study predate the infection). Cell type and time point are not known.

This clonotype was detected ten times or more. The V call is TRBV10-3, the J call TRBJ1-1; 9 nucleotides align to TRBD1. This CDR3 comprises 13 residues. The V and J ends lost 4 bases and 7 bases, in that order; junction bases with no gene match: 4. The germline gives CDR1 ENHRY, CDR2 SYGVKD. This CDR3 is CAISGDRALEAFF. The DNA for the CDR3 is TGTGCCATCAGTGGGGACAGGGCCCTTGAAGCTTTCTTT.

This clonotype was seen repeatedly, ten times or more. V gene TRBV7-2 combines with J gene TRBJ1-5, with 9 bases aligning to TRBD1. The germline CDR1 and CDR2 sequences are SGHTA and FQGNSA. The CDR3 has 13 residues. Trimming cost V 4 bases and J 5 bases; bases outside gene matches: 0. CDR3 region: CASSWTGDQPQHF. As DNA, the CDR3 is TGTGCCAGCAGCTGGACAGGGGATCAGCCCCAGCATTTT.

This clonotype occurred a few times. V usage is TRBV4-3 and J usage is TRBJ2-5; D remains unclear. The CDR3 length is 14 residues. Trimming stripped 1 base from V and 2 bases from J, with 8 bases between. Germline V gene data show CDR1 as LGHNA and CDR2 as YSLEER. The CDR3 region is CASSQGRGQETQYF. The CDR3 coding sequence is TGCGCCAGCAGCCAAGGACGCGGTCAAGAGACCCAGTACTTC.

This clonotype has at least ten counts. The chain has TRBV27 and TRBJ2-3, with a possible D match to TRBD2 (5 bases). The length of the CDR3 is 15 residues. Trimming pared 2 bases from V and 2 bases from J, leaving 11 bases between. In germline, CDR1 is MNHEY, CDR2 SMNVEV (reference sequence). Here the CDR3 reads CASSLRTPDTDTQYF. The CDR3 DNA follows: TGTGCCAGCAGTTTAAGGACTCCTGACACAGATACGCAGTATTTT.

This clonotype was observed a handful of times. The chain uses TRBV7-3 and TRBJ2-3; the D is unclear. Looked up from germline, CDR1 is SGHTA and CDR2 is FQGTGA. V gave up 5 bases and J gave up 2 bases, with 14 bases separating them. The CDR3 loop spans 15 amino acids. CDR3 bases: TGTGCCAGCAGCACCCCCAGCGCCCCCACAGATACGCAGTATTTT. This codes for CASSTPSAPTDTQYF.

The chain is built from TRBV6-2 or TRBV6-3 and TRBJ1-2; unclear D gene. CDR1 and CDR2 (germline): MNHEY, SVGEGT. This CDR3 is built from 14 residues. The V gene lost 2 bases and the J gene lost 4 bases, with 11 bases spanning the gap. DNA of the CDR3: TGTGCCAGCAGTTACCCTGGAGCTATCTATGGCTACACCTTC. Translated: CASSYPGAIYGYTF.

This chain connects TRBV12-3 or TRBV12-4 to TRBJ1-2, with 7 bases matching TRBD1. CDR3 size: 14 residues. V lost 6 bases to trimming and J lost 5 bases; unmatched junction nucleotides: 9. The CDR3 DNA reads TGTGCCAGCAGCCGGGTGGGCAGGGGGTATGGCTACACCTTC. Its translation is CASSRVGRGYGYTF.

The chain combines TRBV18 with TRBJ2-7, with D maybe TRBD1 (6 bases). The V end was cut by 2 bases, the J end by 6 bases, with 11 bases between. CDR3 length: 13 residues. Germline values: CDR1 KGHSH, CDR2 LQKENI. CDR3 residues: CASSPSGEGEQYF. The CDR3, as DNA: TGTGCCAGCTCACCATCAGGGGAAGGCGAGCAGTACTTC.

Only a few counts were recorded for this clonotype. The chain links TRBV7-2 to TRBJ1-1, with D possibly being TRBD1 (5 bases). Trimming removed 3 bases from V and 4 bases from J, with 15 bases in between. This CDR3 contains 15 residues. Germline CDR1 SGHTA, CDR2 FQGNSA. CDR3 DNA: TGTGCCAGCAGCTTGCGGGGTCGGGGCGGCACTGAAGCTTTCTTT. Translated: CASSLRGRGGTEAFF.

This clonotype appeared many times. The V gene is TRBV24-1, the J gene TRBJ2-3, with TRBD2 matching over 8 bases. From germline, CDR1 is KGHDR and CDR2 SFDVKD. The CDR3 sequence is 15 residues long. V trimming: 4 bases; J trimming: 5 bases; junction bases outside the gene matches: 7. The chain's CDR3 is CATSDPGGVGDTQYF. The DNA of the CDR3 is TGTGCCACCAGTGACCCCGGGGGGGTAGGAGATACGCAGTATTTT.